This entry lists 23 T cell receptor beta chains sequenced from one sample in a study of follicular helper T cells after annual influenza vaccination. Time point denoted: 2014-2015 season, 7 days after vaccination. Profiled with immunoSEQ multiplex PCR; TCRdb holds only in-frame clones, not every one. The sample records approximately 9,700 clones, approximately 80% being singletons. Source: CXCR5- memory CD4+ T cells sorted from blood, taken 7 days after influenza vaccination. These receptors originate from an adult who received the influenza vaccine.

This chain links TRBV4-1 with TRBJ1-5, with 8 bases fitting TRBD1. The CDR3 is 16 residues long. Unmatched junction bases numbered 8, after V lost 0 bases and J lost 7 bases. Per germline, CDR1 MGHRA and CDR2 YSYEKL. In nucleotides, the CDR3 is TGCGCCAGCAGCCAAGATTCCAGGGGGCTTAGCCAGCCCCAGCATTTT. It translates to CASSQDSRGLSQPQHF.

The J gene is TRBJ2-1, the V gene TRBV28, with TRBD2 identical over 10 bases. Germline values: CDR1 MDHEN, CDR2 SYDVKM. The V segment lost 4 bases and the J segment 0 bases; nucleotides outside the gene matches: 6. The CDR3 is 17 residues long. CDR3 loop: CASSSPSSGSSYNEQFF. In DNA form, the CDR3 reads TGTGCCAGCAGTTCCCCTTCTAGCGGGAGCTCCTACAATGAGCAGTTCTTC.

This clone has just one count. The sample holds other DNA sequences that translate to the same CDR3. The genes are TRBV5-1 and TRBJ2-1, with D perhaps TRBD1 or TRBD2 (5 bases each). The CDR3 totals 15 residues. Deletions cut 0 bases from V and 7 bases from J, with 14 bases between. The germline gives CDR1 SGHRS, CDR2 YFSETQ. As DNA, the CDR3 is TGCGCCAGCAGCTTGGATTCTACAGGCGGGAATGAGCAGTTCTTC. Protein: CASSLDSTGGNEQFF.

This chain joins TRBV6-6 and TRBJ1-3; D call uncertain. The CDR3 spans 15 residues. Germline V lookup: CDR1 MNHNY, CDR2 SVGAGI (reference sequence). With 7 bases removed from V and 0 bases from J, the gap between germline ends came to 13 bases. The CDR3 loop reads CASTHIESSGNTIYF. As DNA, the CDR3 is TGTGCCAGCACCCACATAGAGAGCTCTGGAAACACCATATATTTT.

The rearrangement uses TRBV9 and TRBJ1-6, with unresolved D. Germline CDR1 and CDR2: SGDLS and YYNGEE. The CDR3 is made up of 14 amino acids. The V and J ends lost 2 bases and 8 bases respectively, with 11 bases between them. The CDR3 DNA reads as TGTGCCAGCAGCGTCACAGTTATGGATTCACCCCTCCACTTT. Encoded protein: CASSVTVMDSPLHF.

The rearrangement links TRBV2 to TRBJ2-2; D might be TRBD2 (7 bases). V shed 6 bases and J shed 6 bases, with 17 bases lying between them. CDR1 and CDR2 (germline): SNHLY, FYNNEI. The CDR3 covers 15 residues. In nucleotides, the CDR3 is TGTGCCAGCAGGAAGGAGGGGGGGCCCCCCGGGGAGCTGTTTTTT. This gives the protein CASRKEGGPPGELFF. Complete variable domain (other parts from reference TRBV2 and TRBJ2-2): EPEVTQTPSHQVTQMGQEVILRCVPISNHLYFYWYRQILGQKVEFLVSFYNNEISEKSEIFDDQFSVERPDGSNFTLKIRSTKLEDSAMYFCASRKEGGPPGELFFGEGSRLTVL.

This sequence joins TRBV19 and TRBJ2-3, with 8 bases lining up with TRBD2. Germline CDR1 LNHDA, CDR2 SQIVND (reference sequence). The CDR3 has 16 residues. V lost 5 bases to trimming and J lost 4 bases; unmatched junction nucleotides: 11. CDR3 DNA: TGTGCCAGTAGTTCCCCGGGGAGCGGGAGTGCAGATACGCAGTATTTT. This translates into CASSSPGSGSADTQYF.

This clone was recorded a few times. This sequence joins TRBV28 and TRBJ2-7; a possible D gene is TRBD2 (6 bases). The CDR3 length is 18 residues. Germline-derived CDR1 and CDR2 are MDHEN and SYDVKM. Trimming cost V 6 bases and J 3 bases, with 27 bases left between them. In nucleotides, the CDR3 is TGTGCCAGCAGCCCCCGGCGGGAAGAGAGAGCCCACCGCTACGAGCAGTACTTC. Protein sequence: CASSPRREERAHRYEQYF.

The chain carries TRBV23-1 and TRBJ1-1, with D possibly being TRBD1 (5 bases). TRBV23-1 is noted as an ORF with a role that remains uncertain. Trimming took 10 bases from V and 3 from J, leaving 15 bases between them. The CDR3 is made up of 13 amino acids. As DNA, the CDR3 is TGCGCCACAGCTCGAGGGGTAGACACTGAAGCTTTCTTT. It translates to CATARGVDTEAFF.

This chain connects TRBV14 to TRBJ1-4; a possible D gene is TRBD1 (6 bases). The CDR3 contains 15 residues. CDR1 is SGHDN and CDR2 is FVKESK in the germline V gene. The V and J ends lost 2 bases and 8 bases respectively, with 15 bases between them. The CDR3 nucleotides are TGTGCCAGCAGCCAATCGAGGGGGGCGAAAGAAAAACTGTTTTTT. Its protein product is CASSQSRGAKEKLFF.

This rearrangement joins TRBV9 to TRBJ2-5, with 7 bases lining up with TRBD2. The junction had 3 bases not matched to a gene; V was cut back by 3 bases and J by 1 base. The germline CDR1 and CDR2 sequences are SGDLS and YYNGEE. The CDR3 loop spans 14 amino acids. CDR3 protein: CASSAGTTQETQYF. The CDR3 coding sequence is TGTGCCAGCAGCGCCGGGACTACCCAAGAGACCCAGTACTTC.

The chain employs TRBV28 and TRBJ2-1, with D hard to call. This CDR3 is 13 amino acids long. The V end was cut by 4 bases, the J end by 0 bases, with 4 bases between. CDR1 is MDHEN and CDR2 is SYDVKM in the germline V gene. The CDR3, as DNA: TGTGCCAGCAGTTACTACTCCTACAATGAGCAGTTCTTC. This codes for CASSYYSYNEQFF.

The genes are TRBV5-4 and TRBJ1-2; D call uncertain. The CDR3 length is 15 residues. V was trimmed by 7 bases and J by 4 bases, leaving 20 bases between them. Per germline, CDR1 SGHNT and CDR2 YYREEE (reference sequence). The CDR3 protein is CASEYRPGKTYGYTF. The CDR3, as DNA: TGTGCCAGCGAATACAGACCAGGAAAGACCTATGGCTACACCTTC.

The chain uses TRBV6-1 and TRBJ2-7; 7 nucleotides agree with TRBD1. With V trimmed by 3 bases and J by 6 bases, 8 bases remained unmatched. The CDR3 is 14 residues long. Germline V gives CDR1 MNHNS, CDR2 SASEGT. The CDR3 sequence: CASSDSTGIGEQYF. CDR3 DNA sequence: TGTGCCAGCAGTGATTCGACAGGGATAGGCGAGCAGTACTTC.

This clone has a single count. V usage is TRBV6-5 and J usage is TRBJ1-5; D not resolved. CDR3 length equals 14 residues. Per the germline V gene, CDR1 is MNHEY and CDR2 is SVGAGI. V was pared by 6 bases and J by 7 bases, with 16 bases between. The CDR3 DNA is TGTGCCAGCAGCCCCGTAGTGCCCGGACAGCCCCAGCATTTT. It encodes CASSPVVPGQPQHF.

The rearrangement joins TRBV27 to TRBJ2-7, with TRBD1 matching 9 bases. This CDR3 is 15 amino acids long. The trim removed 5 bases at V and 6 bases at J, leaving 11 bases unmatched. Germline V gene sequence: CDR1 MNHEY, CDR2 SMNVEV (reference sequence). CDR3 sequence reads: CASSQVRQGGFEQYF. CDR3 in DNA: TGTGCCAGCAGTCAAGTTAGACAGGGGGGTTTCGAGCAGTACTTC.

The gene calls are TRBV18 and TRBJ1-5; TRBD1 matches 9 bases. The CDR3 consists of 15 residues. The V gene end was trimmed by 6 bases and the J gene end by 0 bases; junction bases not matched to a gene: 3. CDR1 KGHSH and CDR2 LQKENI come from the germline V gene. The DNA of the CDR3 is TGTGCCAGCTCGCAGACAGGGGGTAGCAATCAGCCCCAGCATTTT. Encoded protein: CASSQTGGSNQPQHF. The full variable domain, with the rest looked up from reference TRBV18 and TRBJ1-5, is NAGVMQNPRHLVRRRGQEARLRCSPMKGHSHVYWYRQLPEEGLKFMVYLQKENIIDESGMPKERFSAEFPKEGPSILRIQQVVRGDSAAYFCASSQTGGSNQPQHFGDGTRLSIL.

The J gene is TRBJ1-5, the V gene TRBV6-1, with a tentative D call TRBD1 (5 bases). Germline lookup yields CDR1 MNHNS and CDR2 SASEGT. The CDR3 sequence is 13 residues long. V was trimmed by 4 bases and J by 7 bases, leaving 11 bases between them. The CDR3 coding sequence is TGTGCCAGCAGTGGGGGGGTGCGGCAGCCCCAGCATTTT. Amino acid sequence: CASSGGVRQPQHF.

The rearrangement links TRBV6-1 to TRBJ1-6, with 7 bases identical to TRBD1. There are 18 residues in the CDR3. Trimming removed 4 bases from V and 6 bases from J; junction bases left unmatched: 15. Per germline, CDR1 MNHNS and CDR2 SASEGT. The DNA of the CDR3 is TGTGCCAGCAGTGGAGGGGTACAGGGGCGGGGGGCTAATTCACCCCTCCACTTT. Protein product: CASSGGVQGRGANSPLHF.

The rearrangement links TRBV10-1 to TRBJ2-3; the D gene could be TRBD1 or TRBD2 (5 bases each). The V gene's germline CDR1 is WNHNN and CDR2 SYGVQD (reference sequence). V was trimmed by 3 bases and J by 6 bases, leaving 16 bases between them. The CDR3 contains 15 residues. CDR3 in DNA: TGCGCCAGCAGTGACTCGAGGTCAGGGAGTGATACGCAGTATTTT. It yields the protein CASSDSRSGSDTQYF.

J is TRBJ1-5 and V is TRBV27, with 8 nucleotides matching TRBD1. Looked up from germline, CDR1 is MNHEY and CDR2 is SMNVEV (reference sequence). Germline trimming cut 3 bases from V and 5 bases from J; bases unmatched to any gene: 9. The length of the CDR3 is 16 residues. In DNA form, the CDR3 reads TGTGCCAGCAGTTTGGGGACAGGTAGAAGGGATCAGCCCCAGCATTTT. It yields the protein CASSLGTGRRDQPQHF.

The CDR3 DNA sequence: TGTGCCAGCACCTTAGCGGGAGGGTTAATAAATGAGCAGTTCTTC. It specifies CASTLAGGLINEQFF. V is TRBV2 and J is TRBJ2-1, with 11 positions matching TRBD2. The germline CDR1 and CDR2 sequences are SNHLY and FYNNEI. V was pared by 7 bases and J by 7 bases, with 9 bases of the junction left unmatched. This CDR3 comprises 15 residues.

CDR3 region: CASSYGTGTGNTIYF. In DNA form, the CDR3 reads TGTGCCAGCAGCTACGGGACGGGAACTGGAAACACCATATATTTT. The rearrangement joins TRBV7-9 to TRBJ1-3, with D maybe TRBD1 (5 bases). V lost 4 bases, J lost 2 bases, and 12 bases lay in between. The CDR3 length is 15 residues. Germline V CDR1 and CDR2: SEHNR, FQNEAQ (reference sequence).